This T cell receptor (beta chain) appears in the sequencing data of a study of beta chain features in type 1 diabetes. Points from the study as a whole: In comparison with healthy donors, patients had naive, central memory and Treg TCRB repertoires that appeared more similar. In every one of the four CD4+ subsets, TCRB CDR3s were moderately but significantly shorter in Type 1 diabetes patients.

The isolated RNA, all of it, was reverse transcribed, so expressed TCRB transcripts were what got sequenced. Clones were read by immunoSEQ multiplex PCR, and TCRdb kept only the in-frame ones, dropping some. The sample includes about 150,000 clones, around an eighth of them seen just once. Trimming at V came to 4 bases and at J to 10 bases, leaving 8 bases not matched to a gene. CDR1 and CDR2 from the germline V gene are SGHDT and YYEEEE. The CDR3 loop spans 14 amino acids. One heparinised blood draw averaging about 116 mL was given by each donor. In regard to this clone: Its antigen remains unidentified.

The sample was central memory CD4+ T cells from blood. V usage is TRBV5-6 and J usage is TRBJ2-3, with TRBD2 matching 11 bases. The sequence was collected from a man aged 18 to 29 with type 1 diabetes. CDR3 region: CASSIRLAGYAQYF. CDR3 bases: TGTGCCAGCAGCATTAGACTAGCGGGGTATGCGCAGTATTTT.